In its sample, the clone carrying this T cell receptor (beta chain) was seen a few times. Amplification of TCR beta CDR3 regions used RNA as the template. HTBI primers drove first-round RT-PCR of the TCR CDR3. TCRdb redid the calling of the multiplex PCR reads with MiXCR, one entry per CDR3 protein. Seen here are more than 250,000 distinct CDR3 sequences, roughly 15% observed once, and the top ten hold 30%. The entry originates in a study of T cells in Graves' hyperthyroidism and ophthalmopathy. A 10 ml volume of fresh peripheral blood provided the PBMCs. Germline V CDR1 and CDR2: MNHNS, SASEGT. The CDR3 length is 14 residues. Trimming stripped 3 bases from V and 5 bases from J, with 13 bases between.

The sequence derives from a woman aged 50 to 65 with Graves' hyperthyroidism that later progressed to Graves' ophthalmopathy. The chain has TRBV6-1 and TRBJ2-5; D is tentatively TRBD1 or TRBD2 (5 bases each). The sequenced sample was blood. The CDR3 protein is CASSDWTPGETQYF. DNA for the CDR3: TGTGCCAGCAGTGACTGGACACCGGGGGAGACCCAGTACTTC.